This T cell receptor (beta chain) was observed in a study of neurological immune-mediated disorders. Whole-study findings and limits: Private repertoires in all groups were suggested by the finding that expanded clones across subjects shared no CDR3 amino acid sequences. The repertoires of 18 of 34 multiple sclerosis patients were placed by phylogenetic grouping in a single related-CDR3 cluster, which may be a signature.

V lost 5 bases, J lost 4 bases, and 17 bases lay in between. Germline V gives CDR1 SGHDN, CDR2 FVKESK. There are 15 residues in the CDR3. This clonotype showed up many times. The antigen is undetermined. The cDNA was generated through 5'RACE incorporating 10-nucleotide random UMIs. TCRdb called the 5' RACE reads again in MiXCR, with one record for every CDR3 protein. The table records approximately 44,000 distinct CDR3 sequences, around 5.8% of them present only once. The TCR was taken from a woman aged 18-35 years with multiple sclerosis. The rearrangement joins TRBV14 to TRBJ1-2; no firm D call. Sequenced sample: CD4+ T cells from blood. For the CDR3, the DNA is TGTGCCAGCAGCATGGAACGGAATCGAGCCTATGGCTACACCTTC. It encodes CASSMERNRAYGYTF.